Below, one TCR beta chain is given with its context. No antigen is known for it. The hyperthyroidism patients, aged 18 to 65, had been newly diagnosed, with under 2 months' duration. The sample comes from a study of Graves' ophthalmopathy and Graves' hyperthyroidism. Study-wide findings and caveats: Blood contained most expanded thyroid clonotypes exceeding 0.001 frequency. Prediction of ophthalmopathy progression reached about 71% sensitivity and approximately 75% specificity.

As the template, RNA transcripts were used to amplify TCR beta CDR3 regions. Second-round multiplex PCR followed a first-round RT-PCR using HTBI primers. Via MiXCR, TCRdb re-called the multiplex PCR reads, giving one row per CDR3 protein. The table includes about 1.2 million distinct CDR3 sequences, roughly 35% detected once. This CDR3 has 13 residues. Per germline, CDR1 MNHEY and CDR2 SVGEGT. The V end was cut by 6 bases, the J end by 9 bases, with 14 bases between. The rearrangement joins TRBV6-2 or TRBV6-3 to TRBJ2-2; D is unresolved. This receptor was taken from an adult man with Graves' hyperthyroidism. The material sequenced was peripheral blood or thyroid tissue (not recorded which). CDR3 amino acids: CASSRTPDRELFF. In nucleotides, the CDR3 is TGTGCCAGCAGCAGGACGCCCGACAGGGAGCTGTTTTTT.